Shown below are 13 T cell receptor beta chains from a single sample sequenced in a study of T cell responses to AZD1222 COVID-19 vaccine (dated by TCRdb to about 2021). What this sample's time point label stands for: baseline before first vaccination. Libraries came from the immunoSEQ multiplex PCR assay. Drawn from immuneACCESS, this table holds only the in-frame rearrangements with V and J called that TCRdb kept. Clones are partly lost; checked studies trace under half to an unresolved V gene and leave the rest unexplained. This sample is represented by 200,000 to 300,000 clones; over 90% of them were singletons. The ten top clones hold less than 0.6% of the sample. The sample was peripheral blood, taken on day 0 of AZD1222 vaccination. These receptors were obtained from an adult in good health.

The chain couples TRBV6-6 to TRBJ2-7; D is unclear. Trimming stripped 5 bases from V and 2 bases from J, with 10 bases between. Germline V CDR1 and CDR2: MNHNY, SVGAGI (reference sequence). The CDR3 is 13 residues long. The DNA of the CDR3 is TGTGCCAGCAGTCAAGGCCGAGCCTACGAGCAGTACTTC. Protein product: CASSQGRAYEQYF.

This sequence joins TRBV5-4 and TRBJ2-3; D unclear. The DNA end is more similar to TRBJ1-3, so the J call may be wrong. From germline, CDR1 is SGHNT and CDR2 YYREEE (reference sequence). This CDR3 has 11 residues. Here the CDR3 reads CASQTSGDIYF. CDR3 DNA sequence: TGTGCCAGTCAGACTAGCGGTGACATATATTTT.

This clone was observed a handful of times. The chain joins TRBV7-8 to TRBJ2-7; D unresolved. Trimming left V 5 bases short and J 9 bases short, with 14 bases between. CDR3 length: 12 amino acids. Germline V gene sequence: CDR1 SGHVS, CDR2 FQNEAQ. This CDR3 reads CASSLTMFRQYF. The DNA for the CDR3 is TGTGCCAGCAGCCTAACAATGTTTCGGCAGTACTTC.

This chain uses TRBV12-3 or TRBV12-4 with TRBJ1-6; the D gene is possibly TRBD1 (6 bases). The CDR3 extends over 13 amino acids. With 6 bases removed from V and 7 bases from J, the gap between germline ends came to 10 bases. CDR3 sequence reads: CASSQQGNSPLHF. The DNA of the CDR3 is TGTGCCAGCAGCCAGCAGGGGAATTCACCCCTCCACTTT.

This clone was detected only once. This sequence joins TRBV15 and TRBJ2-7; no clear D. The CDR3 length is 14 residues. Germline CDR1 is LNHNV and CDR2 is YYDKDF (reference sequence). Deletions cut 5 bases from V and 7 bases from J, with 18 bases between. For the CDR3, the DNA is TGTGCCACCAGCTCCCCCTCCCTGCCAAAAGAGCAGTACTTC. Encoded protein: CATSSPSLPKEQYF.

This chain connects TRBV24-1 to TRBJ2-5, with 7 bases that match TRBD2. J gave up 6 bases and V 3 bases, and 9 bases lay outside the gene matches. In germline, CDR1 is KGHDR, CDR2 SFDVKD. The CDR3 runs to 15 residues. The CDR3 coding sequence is TGTGCCACCAGTGATCCGAGGGAGGGCGGAAAGACCCAGTACTTC. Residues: CATSDPREGGKTQYF.

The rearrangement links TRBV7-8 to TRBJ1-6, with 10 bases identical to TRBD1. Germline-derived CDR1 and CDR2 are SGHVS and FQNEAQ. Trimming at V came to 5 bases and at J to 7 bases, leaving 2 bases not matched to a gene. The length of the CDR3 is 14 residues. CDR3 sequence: CASSPDRGNSPLHF. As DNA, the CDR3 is TGTGCCAGCAGCCCGGACAGGGGGAATTCACCCCTCCACTTT.

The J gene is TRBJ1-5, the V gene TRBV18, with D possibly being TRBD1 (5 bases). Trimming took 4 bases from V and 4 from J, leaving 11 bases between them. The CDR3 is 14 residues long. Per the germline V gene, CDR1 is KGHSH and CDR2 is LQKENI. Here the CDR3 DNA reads TGTGCCAGCTCACAGGGGCATCTAAATCAGCCCCAGCATTTT. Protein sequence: CASSQGHLNQPQHF.

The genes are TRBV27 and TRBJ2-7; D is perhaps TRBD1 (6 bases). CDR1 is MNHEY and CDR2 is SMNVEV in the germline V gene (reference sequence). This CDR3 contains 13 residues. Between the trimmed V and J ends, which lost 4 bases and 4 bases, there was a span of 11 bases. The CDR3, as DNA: TGTGCCAGCAGTTACAGGGCACCATACGAGCAGTACTTC. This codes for CASSYRAPYEQYF.

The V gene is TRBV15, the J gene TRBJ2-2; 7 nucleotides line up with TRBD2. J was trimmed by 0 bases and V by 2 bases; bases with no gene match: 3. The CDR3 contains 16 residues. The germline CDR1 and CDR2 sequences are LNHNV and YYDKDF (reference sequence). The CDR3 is CATSRPGRANTGELFF. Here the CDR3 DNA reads TGTGCCACCAGCAGACCAGGGAGGGCGAACACCGGGGAGCTGTTTTTT. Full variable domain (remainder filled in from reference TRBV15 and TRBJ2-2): DAMVIQNPRYQVTQFGKPVTLSCSQTLNHNVMYWYQQKSSQAPKLLFHYYDKDFNNEADTPDNFQSRRPNTSFCFLDIRSPGLGDTAMYLCATSRPGRANTGELFFGEGSRLTVL.

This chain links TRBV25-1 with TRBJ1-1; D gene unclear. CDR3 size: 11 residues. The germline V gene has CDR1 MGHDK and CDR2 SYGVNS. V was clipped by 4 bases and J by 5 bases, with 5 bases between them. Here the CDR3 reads CASSALTEAFF. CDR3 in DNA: TGTGCCAGCAGTGCTCTAACTGAAGCTTTCTTT.

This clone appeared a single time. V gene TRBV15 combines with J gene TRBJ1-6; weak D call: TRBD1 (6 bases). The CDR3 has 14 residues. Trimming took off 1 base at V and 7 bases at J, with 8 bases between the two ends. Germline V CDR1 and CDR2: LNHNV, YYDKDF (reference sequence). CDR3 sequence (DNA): TGTGCCACCAGCAGAGGACAGGAAAATTCACCCCTCCACTTT. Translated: CATSRGQENSPLHF.

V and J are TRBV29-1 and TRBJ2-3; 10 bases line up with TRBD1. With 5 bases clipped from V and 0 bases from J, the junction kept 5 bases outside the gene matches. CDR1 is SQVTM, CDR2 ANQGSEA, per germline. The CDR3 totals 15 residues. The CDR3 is CSVIRDRGSTDTQYF. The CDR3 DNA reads TGCAGCGTTATCCGGGACAGGGGTAGCACAGATACGCAGTATTTT.